The 9 T cell receptor beta chains listed next were all sequenced from one sample in a study of regulatory T cells in long-lasting Graves disease. Sequencing libraries for TCR beta were prepared with iRepertoire HTBI primers and Arm-PCR of CDR3 regions. TCRdb reprocessed the multiplex PCR reads with MiXCR, giving one entry per CDR3 protein. Of a few hundred thousand distinct CDR3 sequences listed, roughly a quarter are singletons. Time point: persistent/refractory GD, antithyroid drugs over 5 years with positive TRAb. RNA isolated from PBMCs was used to make the TCR library. The material sequenced was peripheral blood mononuclear cells (PBMCs), taken when the disease was refractory, from a patient treated with antithyroid drugs. The receptors shown here come from a female donor with Graves disease.

There are many counts of this clonotype. The V gene is TRBV2, the J gene TRBJ1-3; D is unresolved. There are 14 residues in the CDR3. Germline V gene lookup returns CDR1 SNHLY and CDR2 FYNNEI. Trimming stripped 6 bases from V and 0 bases from J, with 9 bases between. CDR3: CASRPLSSGNTIYF. The CDR3 region has the DNA TGTGCCAGCAGGCCCCTTAGCTCTGGAAACACCATATATTTT.

There are a few counts of this clonotype. CDR3 region: CASSYGAANSNQPQHF. The CDR3 nucleotides are TGTGCCAGCAGTTACGGTGCAGCTAATAGCAATCAGCCCCAGCATTTT. This chain links TRBV6-1 with TRBJ1-5, with no clear D. The CDR3 sequence is 16 residues long. The V gene lost 5 bases and the J gene lost 0 bases, with 14 bases spanning the gap. Looked up from germline, CDR1 is MNHNS and CDR2 is SASEGT.

V usage is TRBV20-1 and J usage is TRBJ2-4; D is tentatively TRBD1 or TRBD2 (5 bases each). V was trimmed by 8 bases and J by 5 bases, leaving 16 bases between them. The CDR3 has 13 amino acids. Germline CDR1 DFQATT, CDR2 SNEGSKA (reference sequence). The CDR3 DNA reads TGCAGTTACCACCGGCAGGGAGAAAACATTCAGTACTTC. Amino acids: CSYHRQGENIQYF.

V and J are TRBV6-2 or TRBV6-3 and TRBJ1-3; 7 bases are a match to TRBD1. CDR1 and CDR2 from the germline V gene are MNHEY and SVGEGT. The CDR3 extends over 17 amino acids. The junction had 11 bases not matched to a gene; V was cut back by 5 bases and J by 1 base. Here the CDR3 reads CASSTLYRGQSGNTIYF. CDR3 nucleotides: TGTGCCAGCAGTACGTTGTATAGGGGGCAGTCTGGAAACACCATATATTTT.

The V gene is TRBV2, the J gene TRBJ2-5; the D is unclear. The CDR3 extends over 10 amino acids. The V end lost 6 bases, the J end lost 7 bases, and 6 bases lay between the germline ends. CDR1 and CDR2 from the germline V gene are SNHLY and FYNNEI. The CDR3 reads CASSSGTQYF. DNA of the CDR3: TGTGCCAGCAGCTCCGGGACCCAGTACTTC.

The table lists this clonotype with a few counts. CDR3 coding DNA: TGTGCCATCAGTGATTATGAGGGAGGGCGGTATGGCTACACCTTC. It codes for CAISDYEGGRYGYTF. The chain carries TRBV10-3 and TRBJ1-2; no reliable D call. V lost 3 bases, J lost 5 bases, and 16 bases lay in between. This CDR3 comprises 15 residues. CDR1 is ENHRY, CDR2 SYGVKD, per germline.

In its sample, this clonotype was seen many times. The rearrangement uses TRBV7-2 and TRBJ2-7, with TRBD1 identical over 9 bases. From germline, CDR1 is SGHTA and CDR2 FQGNSA. V lost 6 bases, J lost 1 base, and 10 bases stayed unmatched. This CDR3 spans 16 amino acids. The CDR3 reads CASSRDRAMGSYEQYF. CDR3 bases: TGTGCCAGCAGTAGGGACAGGGCCATGGGGTCCTACGAGCAGTACTTC.

This chain connects TRBV10-3 to TRBJ1-4, with a weak D call TRBD1 (6 bases). Germline V gene lookup returns CDR1 ENHRY and CDR2 SYGVKD. The CDR3 has 15 residues. The ends were cut back, 4 bases at V and 7 bases at J, with 16 bases in the middle. The DNA for the CDR3 is TGTGCCATCAGTGTTAATGGAGGGGGGTTTGAAAAACTGTTTTTT. Translation: CAISVNGGGFEKLFF.

In this sample, this clonotype turned up many times. The V and J genes are TRBV6-2 or TRBV6-3 and TRBJ1-2; no firm D call. Germline CDR1 MNHEY, CDR2 SVGEGT. The CDR3 runs 13 residues. V was pared by 3 bases and J by 7 bases, with 12 bases between. Written as DNA, the CDR3 is TGTGCCAGCAGTTATACGAGGCTAGGTGGCTACACCTTC. This gives the protein CASSYTRLGGYTF.